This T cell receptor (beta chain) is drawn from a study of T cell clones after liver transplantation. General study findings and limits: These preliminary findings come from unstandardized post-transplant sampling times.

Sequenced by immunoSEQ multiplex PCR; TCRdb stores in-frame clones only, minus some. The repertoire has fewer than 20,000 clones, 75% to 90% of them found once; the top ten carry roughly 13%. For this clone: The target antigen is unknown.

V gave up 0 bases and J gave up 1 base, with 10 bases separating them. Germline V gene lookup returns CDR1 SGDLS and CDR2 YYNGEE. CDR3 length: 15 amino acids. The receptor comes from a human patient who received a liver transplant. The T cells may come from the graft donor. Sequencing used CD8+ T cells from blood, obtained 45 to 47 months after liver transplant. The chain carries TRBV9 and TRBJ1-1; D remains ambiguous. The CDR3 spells CASSVVEAWNTEAFF. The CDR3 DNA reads TGTGCCAGCAGCGTAGTGGAAGCGTGGAACACTGAAGCTTTCTTT.